This T cell receptor beta chain emerged from a study of shared clonotypes between healthy human individuals. In the study overall: A donor's plate count was three for CD4 naive and three for CD4 memory; CD8 naive had two and CD8 memory one. The study's findings and limits: Larger estimated richness was generally seen in naive subsets than in memory subsets.

A note on this clone: Its antigen is undetermined.

The V segment lost 0 bases and the J segment 0 bases; nucleotides outside the gene matches: 5. The CDR3 has 17 residues. The V gene's germline CDR1 is SGDLS and CDR2 YYNGEE. Once extracted for a subset, genomic DNA was divided evenly among several immunoSEQ plates. Each PCR replicate from the sorted subsets contained about 210 ng DNA, which is some 32,000 T cell genomes. TCRdb's copy holds only in-frame clones and misses some; the assay was immunoSEQ multiplex PCR. The table records about 700,000 clones, around 67% of them present only once. Sequences were obtained from memory CD4+ T cells sorted from blood. Subset indicated: CD45RA-negative fraction. The V gene is TRBV9, the J gene TRBJ2-3, with 9 bases lining up with TRBD2. The TCR sequence derives from a woman in her twenties or thirties in good health. CDR3 sequence (DNA): TGTGCCAGCAGCGTAGGTCTAGCGGGACCAAGCACAGATACGCAGTATTTT. Protein: CASSVGLAGPSTDTQYF.